There are many counts of the clone carrying this TCR beta chain. The antigen remains unidentified. The data were obtained in a study of cytomegalovirus exposure and HLA in healthy donors. This CDR3 spans 15 amino acids. CDR1 and CDR2 from the germline V gene are SGHDT and YYEEEE. V was pared by 1 base and J by 3 bases, with 12 bases between. Healthy bone marrow donors made up the donor group. At collection, donors were nominally healthy, but unrecorded immune exposures were probable. The study, taken as a whole, reports: In a later analysis, V- and J-gene trimming of beta chains associated with a DCLRE1C missense variant, replicated independently.

A multiplex PCR was run with 60 Vbeta primers and 13 Jbeta primers. Generated by immunoSEQ multiplex PCR, the TCRdb table keeps only in-frame clones and is missing some. The profile shows roughly 97,000 clones, around a tenth of them singletons. This sequence joins TRBV5-6 and TRBJ2-3; tentative D call: TRBD2 (5 bases). The sequencing sample was made of PBMCs. The TCR sequence derives from a man aged 45 to 65 in good health and CMV-seropositive. CDR3 nucleotides: TGTGCCAGCAGCTTGTTATCCCGGGGAACAGATACGCAGTATTTT. It codes for CASSLLSRGTDTQYF.